This T cell receptor beta chain was identified in a study of human T cells and chemical hapten exposure. The overall study: DPC 0.01% went on the upper back by patch test, with reading at 6 days. Per-sample TCR yield variation was attributed mainly to small pooled library volume differences.

Library preparation tagged each individual cDNA molecule with a unique molecular identifier. TCRdb processed the RACE reads anew with MiXCR; each CDR3 protein has one entry. This sample carries roughly 97,000 distinct CDR3 sequences, roughly a quarter of them seen once, and the ten largest clones take 10%. Note on this clonotype: Its specificity is unknown.

V was shortened by 0 bases and J by 5 bases, with 12 bases between the two germline ends. Germline V gene sequence: CDR1 SGHKS, CDR2 YYEKEE (reference sequence). CDR3 length: 15 residues. Broader study findings: TCRs at high frequency, those above 1 in 1000, did not change with DPC sensitization.

This sample's time point: patch test 3, about 24 weeks after DPC sensitization. Treatment specified: therapeutic diphenylcyclopropenone sensitization with weekly scalp DPC. The chain recombines TRBV5-5 with TRBJ1-5; D gene unclear. The input for sequencing was whole blood, taken in connection with sensitization to the hapten diphenylcyclopropenone (DPC). The sequence was collected from a man aged 35-49 years with alopecia areata. Some clones in this sample may be carry-over from other donors' samples. The CDR3 region has the DNA TGTGCCAGCAGCTTGGGTAGTCGTATCGATCAGCCCCAGCATTTT. Translated: CASSLGSRIDQPQHF.